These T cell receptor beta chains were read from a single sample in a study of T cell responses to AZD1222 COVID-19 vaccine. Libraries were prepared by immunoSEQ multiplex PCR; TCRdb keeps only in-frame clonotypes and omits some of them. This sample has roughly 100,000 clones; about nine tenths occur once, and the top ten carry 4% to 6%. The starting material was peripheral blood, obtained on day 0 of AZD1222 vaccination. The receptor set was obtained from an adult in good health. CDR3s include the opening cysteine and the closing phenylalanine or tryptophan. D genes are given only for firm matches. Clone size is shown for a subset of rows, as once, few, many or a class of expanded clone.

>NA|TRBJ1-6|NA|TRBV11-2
CASSGGLSPLHF
TGTGCCAGCTCGGGTGGGCTTTCACCCCTCCACTTT
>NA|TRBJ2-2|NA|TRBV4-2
CASSQGLSTGELFF
TGTGCCAGCAGCCAAGGACTTAGCACCGGGGAGCTGTTTTTT
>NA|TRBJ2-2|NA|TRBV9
CASSVGGRDTGELFF
TGTGCCAGCAGCGTAGGGGGTAGGGACACCGGGGAGCTGTTTTTT
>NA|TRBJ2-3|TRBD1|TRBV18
CASSPLSGQGTSPDTQYF
TGTGCCAGCTCACCACTTTCGGGACAGGGGACTTCTCCAGATACGCAGTATTTT
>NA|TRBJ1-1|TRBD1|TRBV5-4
CASSLGVRGKNTEAFF
TGTGCCAGCAGCTTGGGAGTCAGGGGGAAGAACACTGAAGCTTTCTTT
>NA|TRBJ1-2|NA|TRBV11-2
CASSLEQSPYGYTF
TGTGCCAGCAGCTTAGAACAGAGTCCCTATGGCTACACCTTC
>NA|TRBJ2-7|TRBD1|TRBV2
CASTRDRAREQYF
TGTGCCAGCACCCGGGACAGGGCTCGGGAGCAGTACTTC
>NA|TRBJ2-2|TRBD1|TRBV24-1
CATSDRDRVTGELFF
TGTGCCACCAGTGATCGGGACAGAGTCACCGGGGAGCTGTTTTTT
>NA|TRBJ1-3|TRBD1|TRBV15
CATSSDTGAGNTIYF
TGTGCCACCAGCAGCGACACAGGGGCTGGAAACACCATATATTTT
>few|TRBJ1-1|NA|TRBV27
CASSTRRGTEAFF
TGTGCCAGCAGCACTCGCCGGGGAACTGAAGCTTTCTTT
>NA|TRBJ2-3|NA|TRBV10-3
CAISQRPDTQYF
TGTGCCATCAGCCAGAGACCAGATACGCAGTATTTT
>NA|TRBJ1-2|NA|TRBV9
CASSPRGVRGGYTF
TGTGCCAGCAGCCCACGGGGGGTTAGGGGAGGCTACACCTTC
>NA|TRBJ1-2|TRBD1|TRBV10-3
CASADRVPYGYTF
TGTGCCAGCGCGGACAGGGTACCCTATGGCTACACCTTC
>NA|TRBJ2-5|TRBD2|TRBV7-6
CASSLGGLANSETQYF
TGTGCCAGCAGCTTGGGGGGACTAGCTAATTCAGAGACCCAGTACTTC
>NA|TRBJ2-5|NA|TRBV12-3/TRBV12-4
CASRDSQETQYF
TGTGCCAGCAGGGACAGCCAAGAGACCCAGTACTTC
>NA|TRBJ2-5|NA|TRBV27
CASSHGPGNMGTQYF
TGTGCCAGCAGTCACGGGCCCGGAAATATGGGGACCCAGTACTTC
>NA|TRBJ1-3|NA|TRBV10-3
CAISGESFISGNTIYF
TGTGCCATATCGGGGGAGAGCTTCATCTCTGGAAACACCATATATTTT
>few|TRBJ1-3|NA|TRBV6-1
CASSEGSALDTIYF
TGTGCCAGCAGTGAGGGGTCCGCTCTTGACACCATATATTTT
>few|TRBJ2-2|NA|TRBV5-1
CASSLDGTGELFF
TGCGCCAGCAGCTTAGACGGCACCGGGGAGCTGTTTTTT
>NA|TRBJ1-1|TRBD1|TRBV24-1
CATRSGRQGGREAFF
TGTGCCACCAGGAGCGGGAGACAGGGTGGACGAGAAGCTTTCTTT
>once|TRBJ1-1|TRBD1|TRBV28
CASSPGGMAEAFF
TGTGCCAGCAGCCCAGGGGGAATGGCTGAAGCTTTCTTT
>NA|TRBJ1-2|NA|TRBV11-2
CASTGWGNYGYTF
TGTGCCAGCACCGGGTGGGGGAATTATGGCTACACCTTC
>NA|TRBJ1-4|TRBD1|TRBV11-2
CASRTGTGGEKLFF
TGTGCCAGCAGGACCGGGACAGGGGGAGAAAAACTGTTTTTT
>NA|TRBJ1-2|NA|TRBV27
CASSLGTNYGYTF
TGTGCCAGCAGTTTAGGAACTAACTATGGCTACACCTTC
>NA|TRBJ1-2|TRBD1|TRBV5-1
CASSTTGGTNYGYTF
TGCGCCAGCAGCACGACAGGGGGAACTAACTATGGCTACACCTTC
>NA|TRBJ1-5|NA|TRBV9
CASSVGKESGQPQHF
TGTGCCAGCAGCGTAGGAAAAGAAAGCGGTCAGCCCCAGCATTTT
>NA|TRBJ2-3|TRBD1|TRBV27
CASRKGASTDTQYF
TGTGCCAGCAGGAAGGGGGCGAGCACAGATACGCAGTATTTT
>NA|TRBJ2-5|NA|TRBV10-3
CAISEWRAQETQYF
TGTGCCATCAGTGAGTGGCGGGCACAAGAGACCCAGTACTTC
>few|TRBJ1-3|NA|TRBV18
CASSPSDSGNTIYF
TGTGCCAGCTCACCGTCGGACAGCGGAAACACCATATATTTT
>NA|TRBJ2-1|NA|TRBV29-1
CSVGYNEQFF
TGCAGCGTTGGGTACAATGAGCAGTTCTTC
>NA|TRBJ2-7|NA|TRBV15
CATSRDLGNEQYF
TGTGCCACCAGCAGAGATCTGGGGAACGAGCAGTACTTC